These 9 T cell receptor beta chains share one sample of origin, sequenced in a study of blood T cells in healthy people across ages. Together with a sample-barcoded 5' primer, a J-beta primer mix was included in a second PCR lasting about 7 to 11 cycles. MiXCR, run by TCRdb on the 5' RACE reads, gives a single entry per CDR3 protein. The sample lists 850,000 to 950,000 distinct CDR3 sequences; about 30% were seen once. The specimen sequenced was blood. Receptor source: a woman older than 75 in good health.

This clonotype was recorded many times. The chain has TRBV7-9 and TRBJ2-7; D is ambiguous. V shed 5 bases and J shed 1 base, with 9 bases lying between them. The CDR3 is 13 amino acids. From germline, CDR1 is SEHNR and CDR2 FQNEAQ (reference sequence). The CDR3 loop reads CASSRTQSYEQYF. The CDR3 DNA reads as TGTGCCAGCAGCAGAACTCAGTCCTACGAGCAGTACTTC.

Many counts were recorded for this clonotype. The J gene is TRBJ2-5, the V gene TRBV12-3 or TRBV12-4, with 7 bases lining up with TRBD2. This CDR3 spans 16 amino acids. The junction had 6 bases not matched to a gene; V was cut back by 1 base and J by 1 base. CDR3 coding DNA: TGTGCCAGCAGTTTAGGAGGCGGGGGACTCCAAGAGACCCAGTACTTC. Its protein product is CASSLGGGGLQETQYF.

This chain connects TRBV29-1 to TRBJ2-7; 13 bases match TRBD2. The CDR3 has 16 residues. The germline gives CDR1 SQVTM, CDR2 ANQGSEA. Trimming at V came to 4 bases and at J to 5 bases, leaving 11 bases not matched to a gene. The chain's CDR3 is CSVASSGLAGAHEQYF. The CDR3 DNA follows: TGCAGCGTTGCATCCTCAGGACTAGCGGGAGCCCACGAGCAGTACTTC.

This clonotype was detected many times. This sequence joins TRBV18 and TRBJ2-3; 9 bases are a match to TRBD1. CDR3 length equals 16 residues. J lost 2 bases, V lost 2 bases, and 5 bases had no gene match. Germline V gene data show CDR1 as KGHSH and CDR2 as LQKENI. CDR3 bases: TGTGCCAGCTCACCAACCCGGGACAGGGACACAGATACGCAGTATTTT. This translates into CASSPTRDRDTDTQYF.

Remarks on this clonotype: A much larger clone sits a single nucleotide away, making a read error possible. This chain joins TRBV28 and TRBJ2-1; the match to TRBD2 covers 8 bases. The junction had 16 bases not matched to a gene; V was cut back by 8 bases and J by 13 bases. Germline CDR1 MDHEN, CDR2 SYDVKM. The CDR3 consists of 14 residues. This CDR3 reads CASLSSGGGETQFF. CDR3 coding DNA: TGTGCCAGCTTGAGTTCGGGGGGGGGAGAGACCCAGTTCTTC.

This clonotype has only a few counts. The rearrangement links TRBV7-9 to TRBJ2-3; 15 nucleotides align to TRBD2. The trim removed 5 bases at V and 6 bases at J, leaving 18 bases unmatched. CDR1 and CDR2 (germline): SEHNR, FQNEAQ (reference sequence). CDR3 size: 20 residues. CDR3: CASSELPGLAGGRGGDTQYF. CDR3 nucleotide sequence: TGTGCCAGCAGCGAACTCCCGGGACTAGCGGGGGGCCGAGGTGGGGATACGCAGTATTTT. The entire variable domain, with the rest obtained from reference TRBV7-9 and TRBJ2-3, is as follows: DTGVSQNPRHKITKRGQNVTFRCDPISEHNRLYWYRQTLGQGPEFLTYFQNEAQLEKSRLLSDRFSAERPKGSFSTLEIQRTEQGDSAMYLCASSELPGLAGGRGGDTQYFGPGTRLTVL.

Only a few counts were recorded for this clonotype. This chain links TRBV25-1 with TRBJ1-4; D is uncertain. Trimming stripped 6 bases from V and 1 base from J, with 9 bases between. CDR1 and CDR2 (germline): MGHDK, SYGVNS. The CDR3 contains 14 residues. The CDR3 is CASSAQITNEKLFF. DNA for the CDR3: TGTGCCAGCAGCGCCCAGATAACTAATGAAAAACTGTTTTTT.

The table lists this clonotype with a few counts. V and J are TRBV7-2 and TRBJ2-7; D gene unclear. Trimming took 5 bases from V and 4 from J, leaving 18 bases between them. The CDR3 runs to 15 residues. Germline CDR1 reads SGHTA; CDR2 reads FQGNSA. The CDR3 protein is CASSATSGRGYEQYF. The CDR3 DNA reads as TGTGCCAGCAGCGCCACTTCGGGTCGAGGATACGAGCAGTACTTC.

There are many counts of this clonotype. The rearrangement links TRBV7-2 to TRBJ1-2; D gene unclear. The V and J ends lost 5 bases and 10 bases respectively, with 14 bases between them. The CDR3 has 12 amino acids. Germline CDR1 is SGHTA and CDR2 is FQGNSA. CDR3 DNA sequence: TGTGCCAGCAGCAACCCTCCCGGAGACTACACCTTC. This sequence encodes CASSNPPGDYTF.